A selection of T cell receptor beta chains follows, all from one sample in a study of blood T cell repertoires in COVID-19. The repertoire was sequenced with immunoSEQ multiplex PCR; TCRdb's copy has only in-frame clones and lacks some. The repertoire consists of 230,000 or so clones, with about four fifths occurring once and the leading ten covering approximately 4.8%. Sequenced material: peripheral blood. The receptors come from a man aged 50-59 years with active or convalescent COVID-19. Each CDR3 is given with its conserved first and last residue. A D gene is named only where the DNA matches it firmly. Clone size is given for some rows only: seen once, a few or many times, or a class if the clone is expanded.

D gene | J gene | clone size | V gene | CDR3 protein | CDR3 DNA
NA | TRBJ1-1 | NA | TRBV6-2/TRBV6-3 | CASSPQNTEAFF | TGTGCCAGCAGTCCCCAGAACACTGAAGCTTTCTTT
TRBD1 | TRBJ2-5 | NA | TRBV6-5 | CASSYNRGRRETQYF | TGTGCCAGCAGTTACAACAGGGGGCGGCGAGAGACCCAGTACTTC
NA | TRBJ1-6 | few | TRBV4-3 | CASSPGENNSPLHF | TGCGCCAGCAGTCCAGGGGAAAATAATTCACCCCTCCACTTT
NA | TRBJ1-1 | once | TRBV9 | CASSDDRGNTEAFF | TGTGCCAGCAGCGACGACAGAGGGAACACTGAAGCTTTCTTT
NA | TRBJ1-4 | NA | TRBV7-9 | CASSIGGNTDEKLFF | TGTGCCAGCAGCATCGGGGGGAATACTGATGAAAAACTGTTTTTT
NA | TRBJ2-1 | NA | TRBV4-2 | CASSSHGGLYNEQFF | TGTGCCAGCAGCTCCCACGGGGGGCTATACAATGAGCAGTTCTTC
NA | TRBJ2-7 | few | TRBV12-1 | CASSPIPSDYEQYF | TGTGCCAGCAGCCCAATCCCTAGCGATTACGAGCAGTACTTC
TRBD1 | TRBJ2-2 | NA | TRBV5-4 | CASSLGGQGHTGELFF | TGTGCCAGCAGCTTGGGGGGACAGGGGCACACCGGGGAGCTGTTTTTT
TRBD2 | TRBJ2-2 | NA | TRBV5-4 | CASSSQRGGTNTGELFF | TGTGCCAGCAGCTCACAACGGGGGGGCACTAACACCGGGGAGCTGTTTTTT
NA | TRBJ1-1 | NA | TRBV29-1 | CSAVVRENTEAFF | TGCAGCGCCGTGGTCAGGGAGAACACTGAAGCTTTCTTT
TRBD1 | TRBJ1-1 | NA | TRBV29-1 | CSAAGTVHRGDTEAFF | TGCAGCGCCGCCGGGACAGTCCACAGGGGGGACACTGAAGCTTTCTTT
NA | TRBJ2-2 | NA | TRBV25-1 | CASSVRQTSGGELFF | TGTGCCAGCAGTGTAAGACAGACCTCCGGGGGGGAGCTGTTTTTT
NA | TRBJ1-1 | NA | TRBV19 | CASSIQVEAFF | TGTGCCAGTAGTATCCAGGTTGAAGCTTTCTTT
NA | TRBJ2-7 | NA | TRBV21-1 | CASSPRGGHYEQYF | TGTGCCAGCAGCCCTCGGGGGGGCCACTACGAGCAGTACTTC
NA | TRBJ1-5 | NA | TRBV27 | CASRHRTTATPKPQHF | TGTGCCAGCAGACATCGAACGACAGCCACCCCAAAGCCCCAGCATTTT
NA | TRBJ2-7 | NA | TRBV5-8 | CASSRKTGLYEQYF | TGTGCCAGCAGCCGTAAGACAGGTCTCTACGAGCAGTACTTC
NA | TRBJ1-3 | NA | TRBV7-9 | CASSTDSRISGNTIYF | TGTGCCAGCAGCACGGACAGCCGCATCTCTGGAAACACCATATATTTT
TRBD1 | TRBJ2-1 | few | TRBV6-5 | CASSQGDRAGNEQFF | TGTGCCAGCTCCCAAGGAGACAGGGCCGGCAATGAGCAGTTCTTC
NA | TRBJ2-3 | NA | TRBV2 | CASIAADTQYF | TGTGCCAGCATAGCAGCAGATACGCAGTATTTT
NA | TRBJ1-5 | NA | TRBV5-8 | CASSLGQGQGAQHF | TGTGCCAGCAGCTTGGGGCAGGGTCAAGGGGCCCAGCATTTT
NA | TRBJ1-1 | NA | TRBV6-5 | CATHDGEGTEAFF | TGTGCCACCCACGACGGGGAGGGGACTGAAGCTTTCTTT
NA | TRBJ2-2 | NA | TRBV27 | CASSLGALNTGELFF | TGTGCCAGCAGTTTAGGAGCCCTTAACACCGGGGAGCTGTTTTTT
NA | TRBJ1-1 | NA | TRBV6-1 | CASSEGGSNTEAFF | TGTGCCAGCAGTGAAGGCGGGAGCAACACTGAAGCTTTCTTT
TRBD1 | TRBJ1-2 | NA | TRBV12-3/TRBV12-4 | CASSLDRVYGYTF | TGTGCCAGCAGCCTGGACAGGGTCTATGGCTACACCTTC
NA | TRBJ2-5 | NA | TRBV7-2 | CASSPTGQLAETQYF | TGTGCCAGCAGCCCAACGGGACAACTAGCGGAGACCCAGTACTTC
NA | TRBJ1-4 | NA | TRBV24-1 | CATIPEGRVEKLFF | TGTGCCACTATACCTGAGGGGAGGGTAGAAAAACTGTTTTTT
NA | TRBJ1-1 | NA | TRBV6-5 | CASSYLRDTEAFF | TGTGCCAGCAGTTACCTCCGGGACACTGAAGCTTTCTTT